This T cell receptor beta chain derives from a study of tissue T cells after allogeneic stem cell transplantation. Study overall: Pathologist review favored tissue samples showing histologically apparent lymphocytes. Study-level results: In patients and mice, blood and spleen missed much of tissue repertoire. Sampling depth was limited, and the cohort was small and clinically varied.

Notes on this clone: Its antigen remains unknown. The sample carries other DNA sequences with the same CDR3.

J lost 0 bases, V lost 4 bases, and 7 bases had no gene match. Germline loops: CDR1 LGHNA, CDR2 YNFKEQ. CDR3 length: 17 amino acids. Retrospectively chosen non-transplant comparators had other cancers and at least five gastrointestinal samples, without known gastrointestinal disease. Clones were sequenced by immunoSEQ multiplex PCR, and TCRdb holds only the in-frame ones, with some missing. The sample includes about 6,300 clones, just under 70% of them seen just once. The sequence came from a woman aged 18 to 55 with breast cancer. V gene TRBV4-2 combines with J gene TRBJ2-1, with 9 positions matching TRBD2. Sequences were derived from tissue from the stomach, sampled at autopsy. The CDR3 sequence is CASSPIGSGSSYNEQFF. The DNA for the CDR3 is TGTGCCAGCAGCCCAATCGGTAGCGGGAGCTCCTACAATGAGCAGTTCTTC.